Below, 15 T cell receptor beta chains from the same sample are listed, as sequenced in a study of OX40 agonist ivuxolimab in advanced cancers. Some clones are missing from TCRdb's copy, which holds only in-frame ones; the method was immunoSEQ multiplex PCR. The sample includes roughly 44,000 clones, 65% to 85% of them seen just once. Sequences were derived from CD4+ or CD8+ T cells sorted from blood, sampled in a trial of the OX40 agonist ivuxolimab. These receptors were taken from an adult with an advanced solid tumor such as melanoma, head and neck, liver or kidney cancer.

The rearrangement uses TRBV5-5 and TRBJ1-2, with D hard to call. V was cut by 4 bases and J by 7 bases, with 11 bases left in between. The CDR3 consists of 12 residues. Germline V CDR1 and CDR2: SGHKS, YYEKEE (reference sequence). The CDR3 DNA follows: TGTGCCAGCAGCCCAGACCAGTTTGGCTACACCTTC. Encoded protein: CASSPDQFGYTF.

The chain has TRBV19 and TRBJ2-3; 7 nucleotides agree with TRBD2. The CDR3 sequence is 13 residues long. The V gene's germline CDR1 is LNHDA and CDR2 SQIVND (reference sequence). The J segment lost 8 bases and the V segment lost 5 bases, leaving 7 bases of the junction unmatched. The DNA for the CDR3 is TGTGCCAGTAGTTTGGGCGGGAGAGGTACGCAGTATTTT. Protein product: CASSLGGRGTQYF.

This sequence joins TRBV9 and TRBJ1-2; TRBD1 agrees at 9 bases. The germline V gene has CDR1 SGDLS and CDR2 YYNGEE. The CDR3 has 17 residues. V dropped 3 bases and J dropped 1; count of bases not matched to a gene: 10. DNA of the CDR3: TGTGCCAGCAGCGACGGGGACAGGGAAGTGAGTAACTATGGCTACACCTTC. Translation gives CASSDGDREVSNYGYTF.

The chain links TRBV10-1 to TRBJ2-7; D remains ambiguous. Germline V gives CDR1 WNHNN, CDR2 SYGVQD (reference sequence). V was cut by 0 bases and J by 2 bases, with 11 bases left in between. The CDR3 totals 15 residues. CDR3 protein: CASSESTTVTYEQYF. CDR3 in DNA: TGCGCCAGCAGTGAGTCTACGACGGTAACCTACGAGCAGTACTTC.

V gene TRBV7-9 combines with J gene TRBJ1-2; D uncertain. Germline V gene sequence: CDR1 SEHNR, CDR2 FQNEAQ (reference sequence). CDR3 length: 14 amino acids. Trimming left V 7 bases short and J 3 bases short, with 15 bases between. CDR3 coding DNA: TGTGCCAGCACCCCGACCCCGGGTGACTATGGCTACACCTTC. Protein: CASTPTPGDYGYTF.

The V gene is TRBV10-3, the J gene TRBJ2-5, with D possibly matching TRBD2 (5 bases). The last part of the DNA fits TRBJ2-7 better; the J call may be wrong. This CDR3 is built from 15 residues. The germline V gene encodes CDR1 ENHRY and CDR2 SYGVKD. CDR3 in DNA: TGTGCCACCGAGGACTCCCCGGGTTTCTCCTACGAGCAGTACTTC. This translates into CATEDSPGFSYEQYF.

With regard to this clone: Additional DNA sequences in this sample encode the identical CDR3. The CDR3: CASSVSGGFGSGYTF. In DNA form, the CDR3 reads TGTGCCAGCAGCGTGTCAGGGGGCTTCGGTAGTGGCTACACCTTC. The chain has TRBV9 and TRBJ1-2, with TRBD1 matching over 8 bases. The CDR3 extends over 15 amino acids. CDR1 and CDR2 from the germline V gene are SGDLS and YYNGEE. V lost 2 bases to trimming and J lost 7 bases; unmatched junction nucleotides: 10.

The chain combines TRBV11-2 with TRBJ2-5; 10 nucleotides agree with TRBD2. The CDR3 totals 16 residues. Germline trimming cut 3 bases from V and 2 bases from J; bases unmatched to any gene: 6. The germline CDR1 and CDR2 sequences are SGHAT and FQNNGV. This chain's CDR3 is CASSLRAGGGQETQYF. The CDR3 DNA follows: TGTGCCAGCAGCTTGAGAGCGGGAGGGGGTCAAGAGACCCAGTACTTC. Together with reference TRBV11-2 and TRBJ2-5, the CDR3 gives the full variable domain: EAGVAQSPRYKIIEKRQSVAFWCNPISGHATLYWYQQILGQGPKLLIQFQNNGVVDDSQLPKDRFSAERLKGVDSTLKIQPAKLEDSAVYLCASSLRAGGGQETQYFGPGTRLLVL.

The DNA for the CDR3 is TGTGCCTGCCATCGGGAGGCAAAAACCTACGAGCAGTACTTC. Translation: CACHREAKTYEQYF. The J gene is TRBJ2-7, the V gene TRBV30; 7 bases match TRBD2. The CDR3 spans 14 residues. Germline V CDR1 and CDR2: GTSNPN, SVGIG (reference sequence). The V and J ends lost 6 bases and 2 bases, in that order; junction bases with no gene match: 10.

This CDR3 reads CASSYGRSPGNTIYF. The CDR3 DNA is TGTGCCAGCTCATATGGACGATCACCAGGAAACACCATATATTTT. The chain employs TRBV18 and TRBJ1-3; the D is unclear. V lost 5 bases and J lost 4, with 15 bases in between. Germline CDR1 and CDR2: KGHSH and LQKENI. This CDR3 contains 15 residues.

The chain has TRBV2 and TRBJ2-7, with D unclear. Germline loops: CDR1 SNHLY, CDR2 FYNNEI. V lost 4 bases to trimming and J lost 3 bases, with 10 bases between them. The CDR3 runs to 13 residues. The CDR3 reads CASSVLQIYEQYF. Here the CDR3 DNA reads TGTGCCAGCAGTGTTCTACAGATCTACGAGCAGTACTTC. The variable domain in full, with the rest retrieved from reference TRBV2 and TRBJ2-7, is EPEVTQTPSHQVTQMGQEVILRCVPISNHLYFYWYRQILGQKVEFLVSFYNNEISEKSEIFDDQFSVERPDGSNFTLKIRSTKLEDSAMYFCASSVLQIYEQYFGPGTRLTVT.

CDR3 amino acids: CAISEGDRYEQYF. CDR3 coding DNA: TGTGCCATCAGTGAGGGGGACAGATACGAGCAGTACTTC. The chain combines TRBV10-3 with TRBJ2-5; 7 nucleotides agree with TRBD1. TRBJ2-7 matches the DNA end more closely, so the J call is doubtful. Germline CDR1 reads ENHRY; CDR2 reads SYGVKD. CDR3 length: 13 residues.

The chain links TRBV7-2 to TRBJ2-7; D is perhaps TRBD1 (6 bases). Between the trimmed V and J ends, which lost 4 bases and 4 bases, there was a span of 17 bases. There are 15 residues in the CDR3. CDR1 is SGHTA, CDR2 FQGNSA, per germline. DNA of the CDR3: TGTGCCAGCAGCTCCATTCAGGGGTTGGGATACGAGCAGTACTTC. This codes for CASSSIQGLGYEQYF.

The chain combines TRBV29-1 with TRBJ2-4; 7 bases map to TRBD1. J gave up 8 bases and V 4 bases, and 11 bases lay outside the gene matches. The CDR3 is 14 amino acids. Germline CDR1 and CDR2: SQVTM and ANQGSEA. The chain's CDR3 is CSVGAGQVGDIQYF. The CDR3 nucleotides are TGCAGCGTTGGGGCTGGACAGGTCGGCGACATTCAGTACTTC.

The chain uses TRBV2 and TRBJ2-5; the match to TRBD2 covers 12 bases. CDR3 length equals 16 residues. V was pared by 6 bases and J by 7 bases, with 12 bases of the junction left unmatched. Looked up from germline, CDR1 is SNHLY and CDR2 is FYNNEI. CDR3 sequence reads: CASRDRASGREGTQYF. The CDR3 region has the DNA TGTGCCAGCAGAGATCGGGCTAGCGGGAGGGAAGGGACCCAGTACTTC.